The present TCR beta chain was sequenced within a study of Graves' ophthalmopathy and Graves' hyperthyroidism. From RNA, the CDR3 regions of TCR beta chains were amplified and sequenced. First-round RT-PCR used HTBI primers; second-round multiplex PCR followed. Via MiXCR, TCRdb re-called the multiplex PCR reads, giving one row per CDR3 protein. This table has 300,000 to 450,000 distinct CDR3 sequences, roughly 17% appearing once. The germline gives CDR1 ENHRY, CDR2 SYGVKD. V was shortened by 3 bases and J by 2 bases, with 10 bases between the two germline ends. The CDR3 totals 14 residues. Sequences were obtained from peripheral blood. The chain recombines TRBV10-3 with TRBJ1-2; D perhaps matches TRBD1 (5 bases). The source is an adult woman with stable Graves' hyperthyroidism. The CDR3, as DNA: TGTGCCATCAGTGAAGGGGCGAGAAACTATGGCTACACCTTC. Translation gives CAISEGARNYGYTF.